The clone carrying this TCR beta chain was recorded only once. Naive CD8 cells comprised CD45RO-negative, CCR7-positively selected cells, excluding terminally differentiated effector memory CD45RA+ cells. Some clones are missing from TCRdb's copy, which holds only in-frame ones; the method was immunoSEQ multiplex PCR. The data contain around 2,000,000 clones, just under 95% of them singletons. The data were taken from a study of shared clonotypes between healthy human individuals. The receptor comes from a man between 18 and 35 years old in good health. The specimen sequenced was naive CD8+ T cells sorted from blood.

The CDR3 sequence: CASSAGEYTEAFF. CDR3 nucleotide sequence: TGTGCCAGCAGTGCCGGAGAGTACACTGAAGCTTTCTTT. This chain connects TRBV25-1 to TRBJ1-1; D call uncertain. CDR1 MGHDK and CDR2 SYGVNS come from the germline V gene. V lost 4 bases and J lost 3, with 9 bases in between. The CDR3 has 13 residues.